A single sample gave rise to the 32 T cell receptor beta chains below, sequenced in a study of shared clonotypes between healthy human individuals. Libraries were prepared by immunoSEQ multiplex PCR; TCRdb keeps only in-frame clonotypes and omits some of them. The sample contains a few million clones, about 92% of which appear only once. Sequenced sample: naive CD4+ T cells from PBMCs. Subset given: CD45RA+ positively selected. The receptor set was obtained from a man aged 18 to 29 in good health. Some clones in this sample may be carry-over from other donors' samples.

The gene calls are TRBV30 and TRBJ2-5, with unresolved D. This CDR3 has 12 amino acids. Per the germline V gene, CDR1 is GTSNPN and CDR2 is SVGIG (reference sequence). The germline V and J ends were trimmed by 5 bases and 1 base, with 8 bases remaining between them. The CDR3 reads CAWGRIQETQYF. CDR3 coding DNA: TGTGCCTGGGGTCGGATCCAAGAGACCCAGTACTTC. Filled out from reference TRBV30 and TRBJ2-5, the complete variable domain reads SQTIHQWPATLVQPVGSPLSLECTVEGTSNPNLYWYRQAAGRGLQLLFYSVGIGQISSEVPQNLSASRPQDRQFILSSKKLLLSDSGFYLCAWGRIQETQYFGPGTRLLVL.

The chain joins TRBV10-3 to TRBJ2-2, with D tentatively TRBD1 (5 bases). CDR1 is ENHRY, CDR2 SYGVKD, per germline. The CDR3 runs 14 residues. V shed 6 bases and J shed 5 bases, with 13 bases lying between them. CDR3 DNA sequence: TGTGCCATCAGCTTTGACAGAACAACCGGGGAGCTGTTTTTT. This translates into CAISFDRTTGELFF.

This clone was picked up one time. The rearrangement uses TRBV10-3 and TRBJ2-5; 14 bases align to TRBD2. J was trimmed by 5 bases and V by 8 bases; bases with no gene match: 7. There are 15 residues in the CDR3. CDR1 and CDR2 from the germline V gene are ENHRY and SYGVKD. CDR3 DNA sequence: TGTGCCATCGGTCGACTAGCGGGAGGGGCGGAGACCCAGTACTTC. Protein: CAIGRLAGGAETQYF.

CDR3 sequence (DNA): TGCGCCAGCAGTGAGTCGAGGTCAGATACGCAGTATTTT. Its protein is CASSESRSDTQYF. This chain links TRBV10-1 with TRBJ2-3; no definite D call. Germline assignment: CDR1 WNHNN and CDR2 SYGVQD (reference sequence). The CDR3 is 13 residues long. Trimming pared 0 bases from V and 4 bases from J, leaving 5 bases between.

This clone showed up just once. The gene calls are TRBV4-2 and TRBJ1-1; a possible D gene is TRBD1 (6 bases). V lost 1 base and J lost 9, with 12 bases in between. CDR1 is LGHNA, CDR2 YNFKEQ, per germline. CDR3 length equals 13 residues. In DNA form, the CDR3 reads TGTGCCAGCAGCCAAGGGCCAGGGGACCAAGCTTTCTTT. Translating gives CASSQGPGDQAFF.

Regarding this clone: Other DNA sequences in the same sample also yield this CDR3. The chain links TRBV5-1 to TRBJ2-3; 9 bases map to TRBD2. The CDR3 is made up of 14 amino acids. Germline V CDR1 and CDR2: SGHRS, YFSETQ. The ends lost 2 bases at V and 5 bases at J; junction bases unmatched: 3. The CDR3 nucleotides read TGCGCCAGCAGCTTTAGCGGGAGAAGAGATACGCAGTATTTT. Its translation: CASSFSGRRDTQYF.

This clone came up once. V and J are TRBV7-3 and TRBJ2-1; 8 nucleotides line up with TRBD2. The CDR3 has 17 amino acids. Trimming took 5 bases from V and 8 from J; bases not matched to a gene: 17. Germline-derived CDR1 and CDR2 are SGHTA and FQGTGA. The CDR3 loop reads CASSRTGLGGIKDEQFF. The CDR3 bases are TGTGCCAGCAGCCGGACGGGACTAGGTGGTATTAAGGATGAGCAGTTCTTC. Together with reference TRBV7-3 and TRBJ2-1, the CDR3 gives the full variable domain: GAGVSQTPSNKVTEKGKYVELRCDPISGHTALYWYRQSLGQGPEFLIYFQGTGAADDSGLPNDRFFAVRPEGSVSTLKIQRTERGDSAVYLCASSRTGLGGIKDEQFFGPGTRLTVL.

The chain employs TRBV28 and TRBJ1-5; TRBD1 agrees at 9 bases. The CDR3 covers 16 residues. V trimming: 5 bases; J trimming: 4 bases; junction bases outside the gene matches: 9. Germline CDR1 MDHEN, CDR2 SYDVKM. The DNA of the CDR3 is TGTGCCAGCAGTAACATACAGGGGGCCGGTAATCAGCCCCAGCATTTT. Translated: CASSNIQGAGNQPQHF.

As regards this clone: In the same sample, other DNA sequences code for this CDR3. V usage is TRBV18 and J usage is TRBJ2-3, with D possibly matching TRBD2 (5 bases). CDR1 and CDR2 (germline): KGHSH, LQKENI. V gave up 6 bases and J gave up 3 bases, with 7 bases separating them. The CDR3 contains 12 residues. The CDR3 protein is CASSDSTDTQYF. The CDR3 DNA follows: TGTGCCAGCTCGGACTCGACAGATACGCAGTATTTT.

The chain employs TRBV10-3 and TRBJ2-7; TRBD1 matches at 7 bases. Unmatched junction bases numbered 6, after V lost 0 bases and J lost 4 bases. The V gene's germline CDR1 is ENHRY and CDR2 SYGVKD. There are 15 residues in the CDR3. The CDR3 sequence: CAISESRQGTYEQYF. As DNA, the CDR3 is TGTGCCATCAGTGAGTCGAGACAGGGTACTTACGAGCAGTACTTC.

The chain links TRBV9 to TRBJ2-2, with 9 nucleotides matching TRBD2. In germline, CDR1 is SGDLS, CDR2 YYNGEE. The CDR3 spans 19 residues. J lost 6 bases, V lost 2 bases, and 17 bases had no gene match. In DNA, the CDR3 is TGTGCCAGCAGCGTTTCCGTGACTAGCGGAATTGGGTGGGCCGGGGAGCTGTTTTTT. It encodes CASSVSVTSGIGWAGELFF.

This rearrangement joins TRBV7-6 to TRBJ2-5; D possibly corresponds to TRBD2 (5 bases). The ends were cut back, 1 base at V and 4 bases at J, with 13 bases in the middle. CDR3 length: 15 amino acids. From germline, CDR1 is SGHVS and CDR2 FNYEAQ. The CDR3 protein is CASSLEGFRGETQYF. The CDR3 coding sequence is TGTGCCAGCAGCTTAGAGGGTTTCCGGGGAGAGACCCAGTACTTC. The full variable domain, rest sourced from reference TRBV7-6 and TRBJ2-5, is GAGVSQSPRYKVTKRGQDVALRCDPISGHVSLYWYRQALGQGPEFLTYFNYEAQQDKSGLPNDRFSAERPEGSISTLTIQRTEQRDSAMYRCASSLEGFRGETQYFGPGTRLLVL.

This clone appeared once. The rearrangement joins TRBV4-3 to TRBJ1-2; D may be TRBD1 (5 bases). Trimming shortened V by 4 bases and J by 6 bases, and 18 bases separated the two germline ends. The CDR3 extends over 15 amino acids. Germline V lookup: CDR1 LGHNA, CDR2 YSLEER. The DNA of the CDR3 is TGCGCCAGCAGCCTTCTCGTTCGGGGGGAGAATGGCTACACCTTC. Protein: CASSLLVRGENGYTF.

The chain is built from TRBV28 and TRBJ2-3; D assignment may be TRBD1 or TRBD2 (5 bases each). V was clipped by 6 bases and J by 7 bases, with 17 bases between them. Germline V CDR1 and CDR2: MDHEN, SYDVKM. The CDR3 extends over 14 amino acids. The CDR3 region is CASSLPDGTNTQYF. Here the CDR3 DNA reads TGTGCCAGCAGCTTACCGGACGGGACGAATACGCAGTATTTT.

This rearrangement joins TRBV19 to TRBJ2-7; TRBD2 matches 7 bases. Germline trimming cut 1 base from V and 3 bases from J; bases unmatched to any gene: 0. From germline, CDR1 is LNHDA and CDR2 SQIVND (reference sequence). This CDR3 comprises 13 residues. CDR3 residues: CASSIGTSYEQYF. In nucleotides, the CDR3 is TGTGCCAGTAGTATAGGGACTAGCTACGAGCAGTACTTC.

The chain has TRBV7-2 and TRBJ1-4, with no clear D. Germline V gene data show CDR1 as SGHTA and CDR2 as FQGNSA. Trimming took off 2 bases at V and 7 bases at J, with 14 bases between the two ends. This CDR3 region has 15 residues. The CDR3 spells CASSLYGRLVEKLFF. The DNA for the CDR3 is TGTGCCAGCAGCTTATATGGGCGATTAGTTGAAAAACTGTTTTTT.

This chain uses TRBV30 with TRBJ2-7; 7 bases line up with TRBD1. Per germline, CDR1 GTSNPN and CDR2 SVGIG (reference sequence). The trim removed 3 bases at V and 9 bases at J, leaving 11 bases unmatched. CDR3 length: 13 amino acids. The CDR3 coding sequence is TGTGCCTGGAGGACAGGGTATCCCTCCGGGCAGTACTTC. Residues: CAWRTGYPSGQYF.

The chain joins TRBV10-2 to TRBJ1-2; D gene unclear. V lost 5 bases and J lost 8, with 18 bases in between. This CDR3 comprises 14 residues. The germline V gene encodes CDR1 WSHSY and CDR2 SAAADI. CDR3 amino acids: CASSPPGVREGYTF. The CDR3 nucleotides are TGCGCCAGCAGTCCCCCTGGTGTGAGGGAGGGCTACACCTTC.

The J gene is TRBJ1-5, the V gene TRBV19; no clear D. Trimming cost V 0 bases and J 0 bases, with 6 bases left between them. The length of the CDR3 is 15 residues. CDR1 is LNHDA, CDR2 SQIVND, per germline (reference sequence). CDR3 region: CASSIDYDSNQPQHF. The DNA of the CDR3 is TGTGCCAGTAGTATAGATTACGATAGCAATCAGCCCCAGCATTTT.

A remark on this clone: The sample has other DNA sequences that encode this CDR3 too. In nucleotides, the CDR3 is TGTGCCAGCAGACCGACAACCTACGAGCAGTACTTC. This sequence encodes CASRPTTYEQYF. The chain employs TRBV28 and TRBJ2-7; D is unresolved. V was cut by 6 bases and J by 2 bases, with 8 bases left in between. The CDR3 totals 12 residues. Germline V gives CDR1 MDHEN, CDR2 SYDVKM.

The gene calls are TRBV9 and TRBJ2-7, with 10 positions matching TRBD2. Germline CDR1 reads SGDLS; CDR2 reads YYNGEE. This CDR3 spans 15 amino acids. The junction had 5 bases not matched to a gene; V was cut back by 0 bases and J by 5 bases. As DNA, the CDR3 is TGTGCCAGCAGCGTAGTGGGTCTAGCGGGAGACGAGCAGTACTTC. Translation gives CASSVVGLAGDEQYF.

V gene TRBV7-9 combines with J gene TRBJ2-3; D possibly corresponds to TRBD2 (6 bases). CDR3 size: 16 residues. V was trimmed by 9 bases and J by 0 bases, leaving 19 bases between them. CDR1 SEHNR and CDR2 FQNEAQ come from the germline V gene (reference sequence). CDR3 DNA sequence: TGTGCCAGTCAAACGCTGACTAGTTCTAGCACAGATACGCAGTATTTT. Its protein product is CASQTLTSSSTDTQYF.

V usage is TRBV2 and J usage is TRBJ1-6; D call uncertain. The germline CDR1 and CDR2 sequences are SNHLY and FYNNEI. Trimming took 7 bases from V and 8 from J, leaving 12 bases between them. This CDR3 comprises 13 residues. For the CDR3, the DNA is TGTGCCAGCAAGGCAGCTTTGGATTCACCCCTCCACTTT. It codes for CASKAALDSPLHF.

The chain has TRBV19 and TRBJ2-7; D gene ambiguous. The CDR3 loop spans 14 amino acids. Germline V CDR1 and CDR2: LNHDA, SQIVND (reference sequence). Trimming took off 2 bases at V and 2 bases at J, with 10 bases between the two ends. The DNA for the CDR3 is TGTGCCAGTAGTATACACGGCGGAGCCTACGAGCAGTACTTC. Its protein is CASSIHGGAYEQYF.

The chain recombines TRBV19 with TRBJ2-3; 8 nucleotides agree with TRBD2. V dropped 9 bases and J dropped 0; count of bases not matched to a gene: 8. The CDR3 spans 15 residues. In germline, CDR1 is LNHDA, CDR2 SQIVND (reference sequence). CDR3 loop: CARTTSVTSTDTQYF. CDR3 nucleotides: TGTGCCAGAACGACTAGCGTGACGAGCACAGATACGCAGTATTTT.

This chain connects TRBV6-1 to TRBJ1-3; D perhaps matches TRBD1 (5 bases). Trimming took off 4 bases at V and 0 bases at J, with 10 bases between the two ends. This CDR3 is built from 15 residues. Looked up from germline, CDR1 is MNHNS and CDR2 is SASEGT. CDR3 loop: CASSGGGRSGNTIYF. CDR3 nucleotides: TGTGCCAGCAGTGGGGGGGGACGCTCTGGAAACACCATATATTTT.

The chain is built from TRBV9 and TRBJ2-3; D is ambiguous. This CDR3 spans 13 amino acids. From germline, CDR1 is SGDLS and CDR2 YYNGEE. V was clipped by 2 bases and J by 4 bases, with 8 bases between them. CDR3 nucleotide sequence: TGTGCCAGCAGCGTCCTGGGTCCAGATACGCAGTATTTT. Protein sequence: CASSVLGPDTQYF.

The gene calls are TRBV7-8 and TRBJ1-4, with 7 bases aligning to TRBD1. J was trimmed by 5 bases and V by 7 bases; bases with no gene match: 10. Germline-derived CDR1 and CDR2 are SGHVS and FQNEAQ. The CDR3 contains 15 residues. CDR3 region: CASILSGQQNEKLFF. CDR3 in DNA: TGTGCCAGCATCCTTTCGGGACAGCAAAATGAAAAACTGTTTTTT.

This clone has just one count. This chain uses TRBV9 with TRBJ2-2; 7 bases match TRBD1. Trimming took 4 bases from V and 4 from J; bases not matched to a gene: 10. Germline CDR1 reads SGDLS; CDR2 reads YYNGEE. This CDR3 spans 16 amino acids. The CDR3 is CASSPTVGGFTGELFF. The CDR3 bases are TGTGCCAGCAGCCCTACGGTAGGGGGCTTCACCGGGGAGCTGTTTTTT.

J is TRBJ2-5 and V is TRBV7-8; 8 nucleotides align to TRBD2. With 2 bases clipped from V and 9 bases from J, the junction kept 11 bases outside the gene matches. Per the germline V gene, CDR1 is SGHVS and CDR2 is FQNEAQ. The CDR3 is 15 amino acids. The CDR3 spells CASSLRSVGRGAQYF. The CDR3 region has the DNA TGTGCCAGCAGCTTAAGGTCCGTCGGGAGGGGGGCCCAGTACTTC. Supplemented by reference TRBV7-8 and TRBJ2-5, the full variable domain reads GAGVSQSPRYKVAKRGQDVALRCDPISGHVSLFWYQQALGQGPEFLTYFQNEAQLDKSGLPSDRFFAERPEGSVSTLKIQRTQQEDSAVYLCASSLRSVGRGAQYFGPGTRLLVL.

This clone was seen only once. The same CDR3 arises from other DNA sequences in this sample as well. CDR3 sequence reads: CASSFDRTQETQYF. The CDR3 DNA reads TGCGCCAGCAGCTTCGACAGAACTCAAGAGACCCAGTACTTC. The V call is TRBV5-1, the J call TRBJ2-5, with D perhaps TRBD1 (5 bases). V was pared by 2 bases and J by 2 bases, with 10 bases between. CDR1 SGHRS and CDR2 YFSETQ come from the germline V gene. This CDR3 comprises 14 residues.

The chain carries TRBV27 and TRBJ1-2, with a weak D call TRBD1 (5 bases). V was cut by 6 bases and J by 1 base, with 15 bases left in between. The CDR3 has 15 amino acids. The germline gives CDR1 MNHEY, CDR2 SMNVEV (reference sequence). CDR3 in amino acids: CASRPAPGHNYGYTF. CDR3 nucleotide sequence: TGTGCCAGCAGGCCGGCCCCGGGGCATAACTATGGCTACACCTTC.